The 11 T cell receptor beta chains listed next were all sequenced from one sample in a study of T cells in Graves' hyperthyroidism and ophthalmopathy. RNA transcripts served as the template for amplifying TCR beta CDR3 regions. The TCR CDR3 first-round RT-PCR relied on the HTBI primer set. MiXCR, applied by TCRdb to the multiplex PCR reads, yields one record per CDR3 protein. The sample holds about 290,000 distinct CDR3 sequences; roughly 14% are singletons and the top ten take 6.5% to 10%. The sample was blood. Receptors were obtained from a woman aged 30 to 39 with Graves' hyperthyroidism that later progressed to Graves' ophthalmopathy.

This clonotype was counted many times. V and J are TRBV6-1 and TRBJ1-1; D unclear. The CDR3 spans 13 residues. The V and J ends lost 5 bases and 4 bases respectively, with 11 bases between them. Germline CDR1 reads MNHNS; CDR2 reads SASEGT. CDR3 sequence reads: CASSSRTATEAFF. CDR3 sequence (DNA): TGTGCCAGCAGTTCGAGAACAGCCACTGAAGCTTTCTTT.

There are a few counts of this clonotype. The rearrangement uses TRBV29-1 and TRBJ2-3; D not certain. Germline loops: CDR1 SQVTM, CDR2 ANQGSEA. The CDR3 length is 13 residues. This CDR3 reads CSVTLALADTQYF. CDR3 coding DNA: TGCAGTGTGACTCTGGCGCTTGCGGATACGCAGTATTTT.

This clonotype was detected many times. V usage is TRBV28 and J usage is TRBJ2-1; TRBD2 matches 11 bases. Germline V gene data show CDR1 as MDHEN and CDR2 as SYDVKM. J lost 7 bases, V lost 5 bases, and 7 bases had no gene match. CDR3 size: 15 residues. For the CDR3, the DNA is TGTGCCAGCAGTATAGCGGGAGGGCCGGGTAATGAGCAGTTCTTC. Translating gives CASSIAGGPGNEQFF.

This clonotype was detected many times. This chain connects TRBV6-1 to TRBJ2-3; perhaps TRBD2 as D (6 bases). Between the trimmed V and J ends, which lost 0 bases and 2 bases, there was a span of 15 bases. This CDR3 region has 17 residues. Germline V gene data show CDR1 as MNHNS and CDR2 as SASEGT. CDR3 bases: TGTGCCAGCAGTGAAGCGGAACTAGCACACTACACAGATACGCAGTATTTT. This translates into CASSEAELAHYTDTQYF.

This clonotype was counted between two and nine times. The gene calls are TRBV6-5 and TRBJ2-1; D is tentatively TRBD1 or TRBD2 (5 bases each). The CDR3 contains 15 residues. Deletions cut 0 bases from V and 7 bases from J, with 13 bases between. Per germline, CDR1 MNHEY and CDR2 SVGAGI. The CDR3 sequence: CASSYSFPGRNEQFF. The CDR3 region has the DNA TGTGCCAGCAGTTACTCTTTCCCGGGGCGGAATGAGCAGTTCTTC.

This clonotype has at least ten counts. The chain employs TRBV18 and TRBJ1-2, with D perhaps matching TRBD1 (6 bases). Germline V CDR1 and CDR2: KGHSH, LQKENI. Trimming left V 2 bases short and J 2 bases short, with 6 bases between. The CDR3 sequence is 13 residues long. CDR3 amino acids: CASSPDRNYGYTF. In DNA, the CDR3 is TGTGCCAGCTCACCAGACAGGAACTATGGCTACACCTTC.

This clonotype has at least ten counts. This chain links TRBV29-1 with TRBJ2-7; perhaps TRBD1 as D (5 bases). Between the trimmed V and J ends, which lost 3 bases and 5 bases, there was a span of 11 bases. Germline lookup yields CDR1 SQVTM and CDR2 ANQGSEA. There are 12 residues in the CDR3. The CDR3 spells CSVDQGADEQYF. The CDR3 bases are TGCAGCGTTGATCAGGGTGCTGACGAGCAGTACTTC.

In this sample, this clonotype turned up a few times. The J gene is TRBJ1-5, the V gene TRBV4-1; D unresolved. The CDR3 is 13 residues long. Trimming removed 1 base from V and 9 bases from J, with 10 bases in between. Germline V CDR1 and CDR2: MGHRA, YSYEKL. The CDR3 loop reads CASSQGEVGPQHF. CDR3 sequence (DNA): TGCGCCAGCAGCCAAGGGGAGGTGGGGCCCCAGCATTTT.

This clonotype was seen ten or more times. V gene TRBV7-9 combines with J gene TRBJ2-3; 14 bases fit TRBD2. From germline, CDR1 is SEHNR and CDR2 FQNEAQ (reference sequence). The length of the CDR3 is 18 residues. The V segment lost 5 bases and the J segment 0 bases; nucleotides outside the gene matches: 7. In DNA form, the CDR3 reads TGTGCCAGCAGCCTGGGGACTAGCGGGAGCTATAGCACAGATACGCAGTATTTT. It translates to CASSLGTSGSYSTDTQYF.

There are many counts of this clonotype. The chain links TRBV29-1 to TRBJ2-7, with 12 bases matching TRBD1. Trimming at V came to 2 bases and at J to 7 bases, leaving 6 bases not matched to a gene. Germline V lookup: CDR1 SQVTM, CDR2 ANQGSEA. CDR3 length equals 14 residues. This CDR3 is CSVERGTGGMEQYF. Written as DNA, the CDR3 is TGCAGCGTTGAAAGAGGGACAGGGGGCATGGAGCAGTACTTC.

This clonotype occurred a few times. This may come from a read error, since a much larger clone is one base off. The conserved phenylalanine or tryptophan normally closing the CDR3 is absent here, so this likely arose from a read error. This chain's CDR3 is CASTTTGGLYYGYTL. The CDR3 coding sequence is TGTGCCAGCACCACGACAGGGGGCCTGTATTATGGCTACACCCTC. This rearrangement joins TRBV28 to TRBJ1-2; 10 bases map to TRBD1. The germline V gene has CDR1 MDHEN and CDR2 SYDVKM. V shed 7 bases and J 5 bases; nucleotides not matched to a gene: 10. The CDR3 covers 15 residues.